A selection of T cell receptor beta chains follows, all from one sample in a study of vaccination effects on CD4 cells after COVID-19. These receptors' antigens are unknown. Libraries were prepared by immunoSEQ multiplex PCR; TCRdb keeps only in-frame clonotypes and omits some of them. The repertoire includes approximately 29,000 clones, around 67% of them detected once, and approximately 10% sits in the top ten. The specimen was CD4+ T cells from PBMCs cultured with HCoV-NL63 spike peptides, collected after COVID-19 vaccination. Every receptor here comes from a human donor who received a COVID-19 vaccine. CDR3s include the opening cysteine and the closing phenylalanine or tryptophan. Each record gives: J gene, D gene, clone size, V gene, CDR3 length, CDR3 protein, CDR3 DNA. A D gene is named only where the DNA matches it firmly. A clone size is listed for some rows: how often the clone was seen (once, few, many), or a class if it is expanded.

j_gene: TRBJ2-3
d_gene: TRBD2
abundance: few
v_gene: TRBV2
len: 16
CDR3aa: CASSERAGGRTDTQYF
CDR3nt: TGTGCCAGCAGTGAACGGGCGGGGGGTCGCACAGATACGCAGTATTTT

j_gene: TRBJ1-2
d_gene: NA
abundance: NA
v_gene: TRBV6-6
len: 13
CDR3aa: CASSANANYGYTF
CDR3nt: TGTGCCAGCAGTGCCAACGCTAACTATGGCTACACCTTC

j_gene: TRBJ2-7
d_gene: NA
abundance: NA
v_gene: TRBV6-2/TRBV6-3
len: 15
CDR3aa: CASSYQTGLTYEQYF
CDR3nt: TGTGCCAGCAGTTACCAGACAGGTTTGACCTACGAGCAGTACTTC

j_gene: TRBJ2-1
d_gene: TRBD2
abundance: NA
v_gene: TRBV11-3
len: 18
CDR3aa: CASSSGLAGFLRAGEQFF
CDR3nt: TGTGCCAGCAGCTCGGGACTAGCGGGATTTTTAAGGGCGGGTGAGCAGTTCTTC

j_gene: TRBJ2-1
d_gene: TRBD2
abundance: NA
v_gene: TRBV4-2
len: 16
CDR3aa: CASSQERTSGSDEQFF
CDR3nt: TGTGCCAGCAGCCAAGAGAGGACTAGCGGGAGCGATGAGCAGTTCTTC

j_gene: TRBJ2-1
d_gene: NA
abundance: NA
v_gene: TRBV27
len: 15
CDR3aa: CASSLQGANYNEQFF
CDR3nt: TGTGCCAGCAGTTTACAGGGAGCGAACTACAATGAGCAGTTCTTC

j_gene: TRBJ2-7
d_gene: TRBD1
abundance: NA
v_gene: TRBV5-8
len: 12
CDR3aa: CASSMTGDEQYF
CDR3nt: TGTGCCAGCAGCATGACAGGGGACGAGCAGTACTTC

j_gene: TRBJ1-5
d_gene: TRBD1
abundance: NA
v_gene: TRBV4-1
len: 17
CDR3aa: CASSQGRGLLSNQPQHF
CDR3nt: TGCGCCAGCAGCCAAGGGAGGGGGCTGTTAAGCAATCAGCCCCAGCATTTT

j_gene: TRBJ1-3
d_gene: NA
abundance: NA
v_gene: TRBV5-5
len: 14
CDR3aa: CASSWQGSGNTIYF
CDR3nt: TGTGCCAGCAGCTGGCAGGGGTCTGGAAACACCATATATTTT

j_gene: TRBJ2-2
d_gene: NA
abundance: NA
v_gene: TRBV6-6
len: 13
CDR3aa: CASSSNSAGELFF
CDR3nt: TGTGCCAGCAGCTCCAATTCAGCCGGGGAGCTGTTTTTT

j_gene: TRBJ1-2
d_gene: TRBD1
abundance: NA
v_gene: TRBV12-3/TRBV12-4
len: 13
CDR3aa: CASRPTGVGGYTF
CDR3nt: TGTGCCAGCAGGCCTACAGGGGTAGGAGGCTACACCTTC

j_gene: TRBJ1-3
d_gene: NA
abundance: once
v_gene: TRBV11-2
len: 14
CDR3aa: CASSAGASGNTIYF
CDR3nt: TGTGCCAGCAGCGCAGGGGCCTCTGGAAACACCATATATTTT

j_gene: TRBJ2-6
d_gene: TRBD1
abundance: NA
v_gene: TRBV5-1
len: 16
CDR3aa: CASSFTTGSGANVLTF
CDR3nt: TGCGCCAGCAGCTTTACGACAGGGTCTGGGGCCAACGTCCTGACTTTC

j_gene: TRBJ1-6
d_gene: NA
abundance: NA
v_gene: TRBV30
len: 13
CDR3aa: CAWQASYNSPLHF
CDR3nt: TGTGCCTGGCAGGCCTCCTATAATTCACCCCTCCACTTT

j_gene: TRBJ1-2
d_gene: NA
abundance: NA
v_gene: TRBV30
len: 12
CDR3aa: CAWGGQLEGYTF
CDR3nt: TGTGCCTGGGGGGGGCAGCTTGAGGGCTACACCTTC

j_gene: TRBJ2-1
d_gene: NA
abundance: NA
v_gene: TRBV5-4
len: 16
CDR3aa: CASSLAAGAINNEQFF
CDR3nt: TGTGCCAGCAGCTTGGCCGCCGGGGCAATAAACAATGAGCAGTTCTTC

j_gene: TRBJ2-6
d_gene: NA
abundance: NA
v_gene: TRBV19
len: 15
CDR3aa: CASSIGGARANVLTF
CDR3nt: TGTGCCAGTAGTATTGGTGGGGCCAGGGCCAACGTCCTGACTTTC

j_gene: TRBJ2-7
d_gene: TRBD2
abundance: NA
v_gene: TRBV10-2
len: 16
CDR3aa: CASQPFGASGSNEQYF
CDR3nt: TGCGCCAGCCAACCCTTTGGGGCTAGCGGGAGTAACGAGCAGTACTTC

j_gene: TRBJ1-5
d_gene: NA
abundance: NA
v_gene: TRBV7-2
len: 14
CDR3aa: CASSLGDGPQPQHF
CDR3nt: TGTGCCAGCAGCTTAGGTGATGGCCCACAGCCCCAGCATTTT

j_gene: TRBJ2-3
d_gene: TRBD2
abundance: NA
v_gene: TRBV5-4
len: 16
CDR3aa: CASSPGLAGGTDTQYF
CDR3nt: TGTGCCAGCAGCCCGGGACTAGCGGGAGGCACAGATACGCAGTATTTT

j_gene: TRBJ1-6
d_gene: NA
abundance: few
v_gene: TRBV6-4
len: 15
CDR3aa: CASSPRSGGDSPLHF
CDR3nt: TGTGCCAGCAGTCCTCGCTCTGGGGGGGATTCACCCCTCCACTTT

j_gene: TRBJ2-3
d_gene: NA
abundance: NA
v_gene: TRBV6-5
len: 16
CDR3aa: CASSYSVSRLTDTQYF
CDR3nt: TGTGCCAGCAGTTACTCGGTGTCGCGCCTCACAGATACGCAGTATTTT

j_gene: TRBJ1-1
d_gene: TRBD1
abundance: NA
v_gene: TRBV18
len: 17
CDR3aa: CASSPANRDRGYTEAFF
CDR3nt: TGTGCCAGCTCACCGGCAAACCGGGACAGGGGGTACACTGAAGCTTTCTTT

j_gene: TRBJ1-5
d_gene: NA
abundance: NA
v_gene: TRBV18
len: 14
CDR3aa: CASSLEMGNQPQHF
CDR3nt: TGTGCCAGCTCCCTTGAGATGGGCAATCAGCCCCAGCATTTT

j_gene: TRBJ1-1
d_gene: NA
abundance: once
v_gene: TRBV14
len: 13
CDR3aa: CASSRLENTEAFF
CDR3nt: TGTGCCAGCAGCCGATTAGAGAACACTGAAGCTTTCTTT

j_gene: TRBJ1-1
d_gene: NA
abundance: NA
v_gene: TRBV18
len: 14
CDR3aa: CASSPGPWQGKAFF
CDR3nt: TGTGCCAGCTCACCAGGACCTTGGCAGGGGAAAGCTTTCTTT

j_gene: TRBJ2-7
d_gene: TRBD1
abundance: NA
v_gene: TRBV2
len: 14
CDR3aa: CASMTSTGGNEQYF
CDR3nt: TGTGCCAGCATGACTTCCACAGGGGGGAACGAGCAGTACTTC

j_gene: TRBJ1-6
d_gene: NA
abundance: once
v_gene: TRBV6-5
len: 15
CDR3aa: CASSQNNPYNSPLHF
CDR3nt: TGTGCCAGCAGCCAGAACAATCCCTATAATTCACCCCTCCACTTT

j_gene: TRBJ1-4
d_gene: NA
abundance: NA
v_gene: TRBV5-1
len: 15
CDR3aa: CASSLAGQGNEKLFF
CDR3nt: TGCGCCAGCAGCTTGGCCGGGCAGGGTAATGAAAAACTGTTTTTT

j_gene: TRBJ2-1
d_gene: NA
abundance: NA
v_gene: TRBV9
len: 14
CDR3aa: CASSAVGGYNEQFF
CDR3nt: TGTGCCAGCAGCGCAGTTGGTGGGTACAATGAGCAGTTCTTC

j_gene: TRBJ2-5
d_gene: NA
abundance: once
v_gene: TRBV5-1
len: 15
CDR3aa: CASRLSGGNEETQYF
CDR3nt: TGCGCCAGCAGGTTGTCAGGGGGGAACGAGGAGACCCAGTACTTC

j_gene: TRBJ1-1
d_gene: NA
abundance: NA
v_gene: TRBV6-5
len: 13
CDR3aa: CASSLGGVTEAFF
CDR3nt: TGTGCCAGCAGTCTAGGGGGGGTGACTGAAGCTTTCTTT

j_gene: TRBJ1-3
d_gene: NA
abundance: NA
v_gene: TRBV5-1
len: 16
CDR3aa: CASSLNGAQSGNTIYF
CDR3nt: TGCGCCAGCAGCCTGAACGGGGCCCAATCCGGAAACACCATATATTTT